The 15 T cell receptor beta chains below come from one sample, sequenced in a study of blood T cells in healthy people across ages. It was with a sample-barcoded 5' primer and a J-beta primer mix that a second PCR of roughly 7 to 11 cycles was run. TCRdb redid the calling of the 5' RACE reads with MiXCR, one entry per CDR3 protein. The data show about 650,000 distinct CDR3 sequences, with around 32% seen just once and over 15% held by the top ten. Sample: blood. The receptors stem from a woman of 80 years or more in good health.

The rearrangement links TRBV5-1 to TRBJ2-7; 14 bases align to TRBD2. CDR1 is SGHRS, CDR2 YFSETQ, per germline. J was trimmed by 6 bases and V by 4 bases; bases with no gene match: 15. The CDR3 is 18 amino acids. The DNA for the CDR3 is TGCGCCAGCAGCCTAAATCCGGGACTAGCGGGGGCCGGGGCCGAGCAGTACTTC. It yields the protein CASSLNPGLAGAGAEQYF.

This clonotype was picked up a small number of times. The CDR3 reads CASSLVRKAVALSYEQYF. In DNA form, the CDR3 reads TGTGCCAGCAGTTTAGTCAGAAAAGCAGTGGCTTTATCCTACGAGCAGTACTTC. The chain joins TRBV28 to TRBJ2-7; D gene unclear. CDR1 is MDHEN and CDR2 is SYDVKM in the germline V gene. The CDR3 length is 18 residues. The V end was cut by 2 bases, the J end by 1 base, with 21 bases between.

This clonotype has a count of ten or more. The rearrangement links TRBV12-3 or TRBV12-4 to TRBJ2-5; D ambiguous. This CDR3 contains 15 residues. Trimming removed 2 bases at V and 2 bases at J, with 12 bases between. CDR3 in DNA: TGTGCCAGCAGTTTATTTTCTGCCCGACAAGAGACCCAGTACTTC. It translates to CASSLFSARQETQYF.

As to this clonotype: A much more abundant neighbour one base away suggests this may be a read error. This chain uses TRBV5-1 with TRBJ1-5; D may be TRBD1 (5 bases). CDR1 and CDR2 (germline): SGHRS, YFSETQ. The CDR3 extends over 18 amino acids. The CDR3 sequence is CTSSQHALGTAENQPQHF. DNA for the CDR3: TGCACCAGCAGCCAACACGCCCTCGGGACGGCAGAAAATCAGCCCCAGCATTTT.

V usage is TRBV4-1 and J usage is TRBJ2-5; D perhaps matches TRBD2 (6 bases). The CDR3 contains 13 residues. In germline, CDR1 is MGHRA, CDR2 YSYEKL. V shed 2 bases and J shed 4 bases, with 8 bases lying between them. The CDR3: CASSQWRGETQYF. CDR3 nucleotide sequence: TGCGCCAGCAGCCAATGGAGGGGAGAGACCCAGTACTTC.

This clonotype was seen a handful of times. The chain carries TRBV4-2 and TRBJ1-6, with TRBD1 identical over 8 bases. The J segment lost 4 bases and the V segment lost 0 bases, leaving 8 bases of the junction unmatched. This CDR3 is 18 amino acids long. Germline CDR1 is LGHNA and CDR2 is YNFKEQ. CDR3 DNA sequence: TGTGCCAGCAGCCAAGATAGTTCTACAGGGGGATATAATTCACCCCTCCACTTT. This codes for CASSQDSSTGGYNSPLHF.

The chain carries TRBV29-1 and TRBJ1-3; 8 positions match TRBD1. This CDR3 has 13 amino acids. Trimming cost V 7 bases and J 0 bases; bases outside gene matches: 2. Germline CDR1 is SQVTM and CDR2 is ANQGSEA. The CDR3 DNA reads TGCAGCGCGACAGGGGACTCTGGAAACACCATATATTTT. It codes for CSATGDSGNTIYF.

The chain links TRBV20-1 to TRBJ1-2, with 8 nucleotides matching TRBD1. Looked up from germline, CDR1 is DFQATT and CDR2 is SNEGSKA (reference sequence). The CDR3 contains 15 residues. V shed 0 bases and J 5 bases; nucleotides not matched to a gene: 8. In DNA form, the CDR3 reads TGCAGTGCTAGAGACTCGGACAGGGCTCCTTATGGCTACACCTTC. Residues: CSARDSDRAPYGYTF.

This chain connects TRBV6-2 or TRBV6-3 to TRBJ1-1; 9 bases map to TRBD1. Germline V gives CDR1 MNHEY, CDR2 SVGEGT. The CDR3 contains 15 residues. Losses at the gene ends were 6 bases for V and 6 bases for J; bases not matched to a gene: 11. CDR3 amino acids: CASSPTGTGRSEAFF. The CDR3 DNA sequence: TGTGCCAGCAGCCCCACCGGGACAGGGAGATCTGAAGCTTTCTTT.

This clonotype was detected ten times or more. The chain has TRBV18 and TRBJ2-7; 9 nucleotides agree with TRBD1. J lost 4 bases, V lost 2 bases, and 6 bases had no gene match. The germline CDR1 and CDR2 sequences are KGHSH and LQKENI. CDR3 size: 15 residues. The CDR3 sequence: CASSPIGTGQYEQYF. The CDR3 region has the DNA TGTGCCAGCTCACCAATCGGGACAGGGCAGTACGAGCAGTACTTC.

The chain is built from TRBV6-1 and TRBJ2-1; 13 bases match TRBD2. The CDR3 sequence is 19 residues long. Germline loops: CDR1 MNHNS, CDR2 SASEGT. Germline trimming cut 2 bases from V and 6 bases from J; bases unmatched to any gene: 13. CDR3 residues: CASSENKGLAGPVRNEQFF. DNA of the CDR3: TGTGCCAGCAGTGAAAATAAGGGACTAGCGGGACCTGTACGCAATGAGCAGTTCTTC.

Ten or more counts support this clonotype. The chain has TRBV2 and TRBJ2-7; D is possibly TRBD1 (5 bases). This CDR3 is 12 amino acids long. Trimming removed 5 bases from V and 3 bases from J, with 8 bases in between. The germline gives CDR1 SNHLY, CDR2 FYNNEI. The CDR3 spells CASSTGVYEQYF. Here the CDR3 DNA reads TGTGCCAGCAGTACAGGCGTCTACGAGCAGTACTTC.

A few counts support this clonotype. Possible read error: a much larger clone is one base away. The V gene is TRBV6-2 or TRBV6-3, the J gene TRBJ2-7; D might be TRBD1 or TRBD2, each matching 5 bases. Deletions cut 7 bases from V and 5 bases from J, with 18 bases between. Germline V gene data show CDR1 as MNHEY and CDR2 as SVGEGT. This CDR3 is built from 14 residues. The chain's CDR3 is CASTYPSRGDEQYF. Here the CDR3 DNA reads TGTGCCAGCACCTACCCTTCACGGGGCGACGAGCAGTACTTC.

This clonotype was seen only a few times. The chain recombines TRBV6-2 or TRBV6-3 with TRBJ2-1; D could derive from TRBD1 or TRBD2 (6 bases each). The germline CDR1 and CDR2 sequences are MNHEY and SVGEGT. The CDR3 is 16 residues long. Trimming removed 0 bases at V and 7 bases at J, with 16 bases between. The CDR3 spells CASSYSRGVAGNEQFF. The DNA for the CDR3 is TGTGCCAGCAGTTACTCAAGGGGGGTGGCGGGGAATGAGCAGTTCTTC.

This clonotype was recorded at least ten times. J is TRBJ2-3 and V is TRBV4-3, with TRBD2 matching over 10 bases. The length of the CDR3 is 18 residues. V trimming: 0 bases; J trimming: 4 bases; junction bases outside the gene matches: 10. CDR1 is LGHNA and CDR2 is YSLEER in the germline V gene. Written as DNA, the CDR3 is TGCGCCAGCAGCCAAGATCCCCCGCGAGCGGGGGGGGCAGATACGCAGTATTTT. Its protein product is CASSQDPPRAGGADTQYF.